The source of this T cell receptor (beta chain) is a study of chemoradiotherapy in HPV16-positive cancers (dated 2022 in TCRdb). Turning to the overall study: Candidate HPV-specific T-cell clones and common TCR motifs were defined by functional T-cell assays performed on cells from a couple of HPV16-positive patients. The candidate HPV-specific TCRs and motifs were then tracked in TCR repertoires from over 80 patients with HPV-related cancers. The study asked whether T-cell immunity to the HPV oncoproteins E6 and E7 changes during chemoradiotherapy and whether this immunity affects survival.

V was cut back by 8 bases and J by 2 bases, leaving a gap of 10 bases between them. The germline V gene sets CDR1 to MDHEN and CDR2 to SYDVKM. The CDR3 runs 13 residues from the cysteine to the phenylalanine. Of the read, only the CDR3 DNA is kept; its 39 bases are in frame from base 1. Library construction relied on the immunoSEQ multiplex PCR assay. Sourced from immuneACCESS, this table was stored by TCRdb with only in-frame sequences that have V and J called. A share of the clones is absent; for the studies checked, an unresolved V gene accounts for under half, and the remainder has no known explanation. Counted in this sample were some 7,000 clones; 75% to 90% of them appeared once. 2.5% of the sample is taken by the ten largest. Notes on this clone: Its recognized antigen is unknown. Per-nucleotide qualities are absent, and no much larger clonotype sits a single base away.

Because repertoires were sampled repeatedly during chemoradiotherapy, clonal expansion in the tumor microenvironment could be followed. Points the paper makes about the study in general: The survival association was reported for HPV16-positive patients, and the functional definition of HPV-specific T cells was derived from only a couple of HPV16-positive patients. Among HPV16-positive patients, expansion of HPV-responsive T cells during chemoradiotherapy was associated with better recurrence-free survival. Expansion of candidate HPV-specific clones and E7-related TCR motifs was observed in the tumor microenvironment during treatment, whereas no such expansion was observed for non-HPV-specific T cells.

This material consisted of tumor tissue, taken from a patient who underwent chemoradiotherapy. The source of this sequence is a human donor with HPV-associated anogenital cancer. Recombination connected TRBV28 to TRBJ1-5; 5 matching bases give a weak D call of TRBD1. The nucleotide sequence reads TGTGCCAGCGTTTGGGGGGGCAATCAGCCCCAGCATTTT. It codes for CASVWGGNQPQHF.